This entry lists 19 T cell receptor beta chains sequenced from one sample in a study of blood T cell repertoires in COVID-19. The method was immunoSEQ multiplex PCR; TCRdb's version includes in-frame clones alone and lacks a portion of them. Among roughly 150,000 clones listed, around 81% were seen once. The specimen was peripheral blood. All receptors come from a woman older than 75 with COVID-19, enrolled during active disease.

In its sample, this clone was seen once. This chain joins TRBV19 and TRBJ1-1; 7 bases align to TRBD1. The CDR3 is 14 amino acids. Germline V gene lookup returns CDR1 LNHDA and CDR2 SQIVND (reference sequence). V gave up 4 bases and J gave up 10 bases; unmatched junction bases: 12. In DNA, the CDR3 is TGTGCCAGTAGTACTACCGCCGGGACAGAGCGAGCTTTCTTT. Its translation is CASSTTAGTERAFF.

The chain carries TRBV3-1 (or the pseudogene TRBV3-2) and TRBJ1-2, with 7 bases that match TRBD1. Per germline, CDR1 LGHDT and CDR2 YNNKEL (reference sequence). V shed 4 bases, J shed 3 bases, and the junction held 5 bases outside the gene matches. This CDR3 contains 14 residues. The CDR3 region has the DNA TGTGCCAGCAGCCTCCCCGGGACAGACTATGGCTACACCTTC. It translates to CASSLPGTDYGYTF.

The rearrangement links TRBV25-1 to TRBJ2-6; D possibly corresponds to TRBD1 (6 bases). The CDR3 has 17 residues. Germline CDR1 reads MGHDK; CDR2 reads SYGVNS. V lost 7 bases, J lost 4 bases, and 20 bases lay in between. CDR3 DNA sequence: TGTGCCAGCAACAGGGCCTCCCTCAAGTCCGGGGCCAACGTCCTGACTTTC. The encoded protein is CASNRASLKSGANVLTF.

The chain couples TRBV19 to TRBJ2-1, with 8 bases matching TRBD2. The trim removed 8 bases at V and 8 bases at J, leaving 14 bases unmatched. CDR3 length: 15 residues. The germline gives CDR1 LNHDA, CDR2 SQIVND (reference sequence). The DNA for the CDR3 is TGTGCCAGTGGTCCGGGGGTAGCGGGGACGTATGAGCAGTTCTTC. Its protein product is CASGPGVAGTYEQFF.

A single count supports this clone. The sample has other DNA sequences that encode this CDR3 too. This chain's CDR3 is CASSPRAYNEQFF. Here the CDR3 DNA reads TGTGCCAGCAGCCCTCGGGCCTACAATGAGCAGTTCTTC. The rearrangement links TRBV9 to TRBJ2-1; D remains unclear. Looked up from germline, CDR1 is SGDLS and CDR2 is YYNGEE. V was clipped by 4 bases and J by 2 bases, with 7 bases between them. The CDR3 runs to 13 residues. Full variable domain (rest looked up from reference TRBV9 and TRBJ2-1): DSGVTQTPKHLITATGQRVTLRCSPRSGDLSVYWYQQSLDQGLQFLIQYYNGEERAKGNILERFSAQQFPDLHSELNLSSLELGDSALYFCASSPRAYNEQFFGPGTRLTVL.

V gene TRBV3-1 (or the pseudogene TRBV3-2) combines with J gene TRBJ2-2; tentative D call: TRBD2 (5 bases). V lost 1 base and J 7 bases, leaving 10 bases between the germline ends. The CDR3 extends over 14 amino acids. Germline lookup yields CDR1 LGHDT and CDR2 YNNKEL (reference sequence). The CDR3 region is CASSQAGKNGELFF. The CDR3, as DNA: TGTGCCAGCAGCCAAGCGGGAAAAAACGGGGAGCTGTTTTTT.

The sample holds one count of this clone. The chain links TRBV6-2 or TRBV6-3 to TRBJ1-2, with D tentatively TRBD1 (5 bases). The CDR3 runs 16 residues. Deletions cut 5 bases from V and 3 bases from J, with 19 bases between. Germline loops: CDR1 MNHEY, CDR2 SVGEGT. The CDR3 sequence: CASSKRTSQIDYGYTF. CDR3 DNA sequence: TGTGCCAGCAGTAAACGGACAAGCCAGATAGACTATGGCTACACCTTC.

This chain connects TRBV6-5 to TRBJ2-7; 7 bases map to TRBD1. The CDR3 runs 15 residues. J gave up 0 bases and V 0 bases, and 2 bases lay outside the gene matches. Germline V lookup: CDR1 MNHEY, CDR2 SVGAGI. The CDR3 region is CASSYSGQNSYEQYF. For the CDR3, the DNA is TGTGCCAGCAGTTACTCGGGACAGAACTCCTACGAGCAGTACTTC.

This rearrangement joins TRBV7-3 to TRBJ2-1; 8 bases are a match to TRBD2. Germline CDR1 SGHTA, CDR2 FQGTGA. The CDR3 totals 14 residues. Losses at the gene ends were 5 bases for V and 7 bases for J; bases not matched to a gene: 7. The DNA for the CDR3 is TGTGCCAGCAGCAAGGGAGCGGGAGTTAATGAGCAGTTCTTC. As protein: CASSKGAGVNEQFF. Complete variable domain (other parts from reference TRBV7-3 and TRBJ2-1): GAGVSQTPSNKVTEKGKYVELRCDPISGHTALYWYRQSLGQGPEFLIYFQGTGAADDSGLPNDRFFAVRPEGSVSTLKIQRTERGDSAVYLCASSKGAGVNEQFFGPGTRLTVL.

This clone has only a few counts. The V and J genes are TRBV11-1 and TRBJ2-7; D gene uncertain. The V and J ends lost 1 base and 12 bases respectively, with 13 bases between them. This CDR3 is built from 12 residues. CDR1 is SGHAT and CDR2 is FQDESV in the germline V gene (reference sequence). The CDR3 protein is CASSLDIPPLYF. As DNA, the CDR3 is TGTGCCAGCAGCTTAGATATCCCTCCTCTGTACTTC.

This chain connects TRBV3-1 (or the pseudogene TRBV3-2) to TRBJ1-2; D uncertain. V was pared by 0 bases and J by 2 bases, with 7 bases between. The CDR3 is 14 amino acids. Germline assignment: CDR1 LGHDT and CDR2 YNNKEL (reference sequence). CDR3 protein: CASSQDLENYGYTF. In DNA form, the CDR3 reads TGTGCCAGCAGCCAAGACCTCGAGAACTATGGCTACACCTTC.

The genes are TRBV5-6 and TRBJ2-5; tentatively, D is TRBD1 (5 bases). This CDR3 has 15 amino acids. Between the trimmed V and J ends, which lost 3 bases and 5 bases, there was a span of 17 bases. Germline loops: CDR1 SGHDT, CDR2 YYEEEE. CDR3 bases: TGTGCCAGCAGCTCTCTTGGGGCTAGTGCGGAGACCCAGTACTTC. Protein sequence: CASSSLGASAETQYF.

This chain connects TRBV28 to TRBJ1-5; possibly TRBD1 for D (5 bases). CDR1 and CDR2 from the germline V gene are MDHEN and SYDVKM. Trimming took 10 bases from V and 4 from J, leaving 11 bases between them. This CDR3 is built from 12 residues. CDR3 region: CATYNRNQPQHF. The CDR3 DNA reads as TGTGCCACCTACAACAGGAATCAGCCCCAGCATTTT.

In nucleotides, the CDR3 is TGTGCCATCAGTGATGGAGGAAGTAATGAAAAACTGTTTTTT. This encodes CAISDGGSNEKLFF. This chain connects TRBV10-3 to TRBJ1-4; D is ambiguous. Deletions cut 3 bases from V and 4 bases from J, with 9 bases between. Germline V gene sequence: CDR1 ENHRY, CDR2 SYGVKD. This CDR3 comprises 14 residues.

This rearrangement joins TRBV5-4 to TRBJ2-7; 13 bases are a match to TRBD2. CDR3 length equals 15 residues. The trim removed 3 bases at V and 2 bases at J, leaving 2 bases unmatched. CDR1 and CDR2 (germline): SGHNT, YYREEE (reference sequence). The DNA for the CDR3 is TGTGCCAGCAGCTACGGGACTAGCGGGACCTACGAGCAGTACTTC. Translation: CASSYGTSGTYEQYF.

The chain joins TRBV7-2 to TRBJ2-7, with 10 bases that match TRBD2. The CDR3 sequence is 17 residues long. Germline CDR1 and CDR2: SGHTA and FQGNSA. Trimming removed 5 bases from V and 5 bases from J; junction bases left unmatched: 15. The CDR3 DNA is TGTGCCAGCAGCGGAGGGCCCCCAGCGGGAGGGTCCCACGAGCAGTACTTC. Protein product: CASSGGPPAGGSHEQYF.

The CDR3 is CASTPSPDSYNEQFF. The DNA for the CDR3 is TGCGCCAGCACCCCGTCCCCAGACTCCTACAATGAGCAGTTCTTC. The chain links TRBV5-1 to TRBJ2-1; D call uncertain. The CDR3 is 15 residues long. Germline V gene data show CDR1 as SGHRS and CDR2 as YFSETQ. V lost 6 bases and J lost 0, with 13 bases in between.

The chain carries TRBV6-5 and TRBJ1-5, with a tentative D call TRBD1 (5 bases). This CDR3 is 14 amino acids long. The germline gives CDR1 MNHEY, CDR2 SVGAGI. V was pared by 6 bases and J by 4 bases, with 13 bases between. DNA for the CDR3: TGTGCCAGCAGCCCGGCTCAGGGTAATCAGCCCCAGCATTTT. Translated: CASSPAQGNQPQHF.

The chain recombines TRBV28 with TRBJ1-2; TRBD1 matches 9 bases. Per the germline V gene, CDR1 is MDHEN and CDR2 is SYDVKM. Germline trimming cut 3 bases from V and 6 bases from J; bases unmatched to any gene: 5. The CDR3 sequence is 14 residues long. CDR3 nucleotide sequence: TGTGCCAGCAGTTTTGGGGACAGGGAGAATGGCTACACCTTC. It specifies CASSFGDRENGYTF.